A single sample gave rise to the 7 T cell receptor beta chains below, sequenced in a study of Ad26.COV2.S vaccination and SARS-CoV-2 variants (dated by TCRdb to the early 2020s). Interpreted using the paper, the treatment or condition label stands for: around 19 received Ad26.COV2.S at low or high dose, single or two shots; roughly five received placebo; per-sample allocation not given. Repertoires of vaccine and placebo recipients were sequenced from samples collected on day 63 after the first injection. The method was the immunoSEQ multiplex PCR assay. Sourced from immuneACCESS, this table was stored by TCRdb with only in-frame sequences that have V and J called. A share of the clones is absent; for the studies checked, an unresolved V gene accounts for under half, and the remainder has no known explanation. In all, the sample holds fewer than 900,000 clones, and 89% of those were seen once. Together, the top ten hold about 1.5% of the sample.

This specimen consisted of peripheral blood, obtained in a trial of Ad26.COV2.S vaccine versus placebo. These receptors were obtained from a person aged 18-65 years who received the Ad26.COV2.S COVID-19 vaccine or a placebo.

Comments on this clone: The same CDR3 also results from other DNA sequences found in this sample. The chain uses TRBV7-9 and TRBJ2-5; D call uncertain. This CDR3 is 10 amino acids long. Trimming took 5 bases from V and 4 from J, leaving 2 bases between them. The V gene's germline CDR1 is SEHNR and CDR2 FQNEAQ (reference sequence). CDR3 protein: CASSLETQYF. In DNA, the CDR3 is TGTGCCAGCAGCCTAGAGACCCAGTACTTC. Supplemented by reference TRBV7-9 and TRBJ2-5, the full variable domain reads DTGVSQNPRHKITKRGQNVTFRCDPISEHNRLYWYRQTLGQGPEFLTYFQNEAQLEKSRLLSDRFSAERPKGSFSTLEIQRTEQGDSAMYLCASSLETQYFGPGTRLLVL.

The gene calls are TRBV14 and TRBJ2-7; D could derive from TRBD1 or TRBD2 (5 bases each). This CDR3 contains 15 residues. CDR1 and CDR2 from the germline V gene are SGHDN and FVKESK. V lost 4 bases and J lost 4, with 17 bases in between. CDR3 sequence: CASSRMTRGAYEQYF. As DNA, the CDR3 is TGTGCCAGCAGCCGAATGACCCGGGGCGCATACGAGCAGTACTTC.

This clone has only one observation. V is TRBV5-1 and J is TRBJ1-2, with 7 bases matching TRBD1. Trimming cost V 4 bases and J 4 bases; bases outside gene matches: 7. Germline V lookup: CDR1 SGHRS, CDR2 YFSETQ. CDR3 length: 14 amino acids. CDR3 protein: CASSATGVSYGYTF. The CDR3 bases are TGCGCCAGCAGCGCTACAGGGGTGAGCTATGGCTACACCTTC.

CDR3 nucleotide sequence: TGTGCCAGCAGTTTGGGGGGGAGCCACTACGAGCAGTACTTC. Translation: CASSLGGSHYEQYF. The chain links TRBV27 to TRBJ2-7, with 7 positions matching TRBD2. Germline CDR1 is MNHEY and CDR2 is SMNVEV (reference sequence). This CDR3 has 14 amino acids. Trimming removed 3 bases from V and 3 bases from J; junction bases left unmatched: 5.

The V and J genes are TRBV7-9 and TRBJ1-2, with unresolved D. Germline CDR1 and CDR2: SEHNR and FQNEAQ (reference sequence). CDR3 length equals 13 residues. Between the trimmed V and J ends, which lost 6 bases and 4 bases, there was a span of 12 bases. CDR3 sequence reads: CASSRAEIYGYTF. Written as DNA, the CDR3 is TGTGCCAGCAGTCGCGCTGAAATCTATGGCTACACCTTC.

This clone was seen only once. The chain recombines TRBV24-1 with TRBJ1-1, with D possibly TRBD1 on 5 matching bases. The CDR3 has 14 amino acids. V shed 4 bases and J shed 4 bases, with 12 bases lying between them. Germline V CDR1 and CDR2: KGHDR, SFDVKD. The DNA for the CDR3 is TGTGCCACCAGTGACGAGGGGCTGGGCACTGAAGCTTTCTTT. Amino acid sequence: CATSDEGLGTEAFF.

This chain connects TRBV6-5 to TRBJ2-3, with TRBD1 matching over 12 bases. The V and J ends lost 2 bases and 10 bases, in that order; junction bases with no gene match: 7. Germline V lookup: CDR1 MNHEY, CDR2 SVGAGI. This CDR3 spans 15 amino acids. CDR3: CASSYGTGGPPSQYF. The CDR3 bases are TGTGCCAGCAGTTACGGGACAGGGGGCCCCCCATCGCAGTATTTT.